These 20 T cell receptor beta chains came from one sample sequenced in a study of cytomegalovirus exposure and HLA in healthy donors. The PCR used 60 Vbeta and 13 Jbeta primers. Method: immunoSEQ multiplex PCR; TCRdb's copy keeps in-frame clones and lacks some. Here the sample spans some 150,000 clones, nearly 80% being singletons. The sample was PBMCs. Every receptor here comes from a man in his forties in good health and CMV-seropositive.

This clone has a single count. The rearrangement links TRBV10-1 to TRBJ1-2; no firm D call. Per germline, CDR1 WNHNN and CDR2 SYGVQD (reference sequence). V was cut by 8 bases and J by 8 bases, with 18 bases left in between. The CDR3 runs 13 residues. The DNA for the CDR3 is TGCGCCAGCGCGGATTCTCCTACGGGGGGCTACACCTTC. This gives the protein CASADSPTGGYTF.

On this clone itself: Mismatch with germline at one junction end may stem from a read error. The rearrangement uses TRBV11-2 and TRBJ1-1, with unresolved D. This CDR3 is built from 12 residues. Looked up from germline, CDR1 is SGHAT and CDR2 is FQNNGV. The CDR3 sequence is CASSPGSTGAFF. The DNA for the CDR3 is TGTGCCAGCAGCCCAGGATCCACTGGAGCTTTCTTT.

The rearrangement links TRBV18 to TRBJ2-7; TRBD1 matches at 8 bases. The germline V gene encodes CDR1 KGHSH and CDR2 LQKENI. The CDR3 totals 16 residues. After removal of 1 base from V and 0 bases from J, the junction contained 5 bases not matched to a gene. The CDR3 coding sequence is TGTGCCAGCTCACCACGGACAGGGACCAGCTCCTACGAGCAGTACTTC. Its protein is CASSPRTGTSSYEQYF.

The rearrangement links TRBV11-2 to TRBJ2-5; D might be TRBD2 (7 bases). Trimming removed 5 bases at V and 4 bases at J, with 11 bases between. This CDR3 contains 13 residues. Germline CDR1 and CDR2: SGHAT and FQNNGV. This CDR3 is CASSLGGGETQYF. The CDR3 nucleotides are TGTGCCAGCAGCCTAGGGGGGGGAGAGACCCAGTACTTC.

This chain uses TRBV27 with TRBJ2-6, with D perhaps TRBD1 (5 bases). From germline, CDR1 is MNHEY and CDR2 SMNVEV (reference sequence). The CDR3 length is 15 residues. V was clipped by 4 bases and J by 0 bases, with 7 bases between them. CDR3 coding DNA: TGTGCCAGCAGTTGGGGCAGCTCTGGGGCCAACGTCCTGACTTTC. This sequence encodes CASSWGSSGANVLTF.

The chain links TRBV9 to TRBJ1-1; D is ambiguous. Germline V gene sequence: CDR1 SGDLS, CDR2 YYNGEE. V shed 2 bases and J shed 1 base, with 9 bases lying between them. This CDR3 is 14 amino acids long. The CDR3 sequence: CASSVAEGNTEAFF. The DNA of the CDR3 is TGTGCCAGCAGCGTGGCGGAAGGGAACACTGAAGCTTTCTTT. Full variable domain (rest looked up from reference TRBV9 and TRBJ1-1): DSGVTQTPKHLITATGQRVTLRCSPRSGDLSVYWYQQSLDQGLQFLIQYYNGEERAKGNILERFSAQQFPDLHSELNLSSLELGDSALYFCASSVAEGNTEAFFGQGTRLTVV.

This chain joins TRBV5-1 and TRBJ2-3; D is possibly TRBD1 (6 bases). V was pared by 5 bases and J by 1 base, with 17 bases between. This CDR3 is built from 16 residues. Germline CDR1 SGHRS, CDR2 YFSETQ. As DNA, the CDR3 is TGCGCCAGCAGTTATGAGTTGCGGACAGGCACAGATACGCAGTATTTT. It yields the protein CASSYELRTGTDTQYF. Filled out from reference TRBV5-1 and TRBJ2-3, the complete variable domain reads KAGVTQTPRYLIKTRGQQVTLSCSPISGHRSVSWYQQTPGQGLQFLFEYFSETQRNKGNFPGRFSGRQFSNSRSEMNVSTLELGDSALYLCASSYELRTGTDTQYFGPGTRLTVL.

The rearrangement uses TRBV7-2 and TRBJ2-2, with D unresolved. CDR1 is SGHTA and CDR2 is FQGNSA in the germline V gene. Trimming took off 2 bases at V and 13 bases at J, with 8 bases between the two ends. The CDR3 consists of 11 residues. Here the CDR3 reads CASSLNAGLFF. CDR3 nucleotide sequence: TGTGCCAGCAGCTTAAACGCCGGGCTGTTTTTT.

This sequence joins TRBV5-3 and TRBJ1-4; 10 positions match TRBD1. TRBV5-3 is an ORF, with its function uncertain. The J segment lost 7 bases and the V segment lost 5 bases, leaving 8 bases of the junction unmatched. The CDR3 has 15 amino acids. CDR3 nucleotides: TGTGCCAGAAGAGAGACCGGGACAGGGGCTGAAAAACTGTTTTTT. Its translation is CARRETGTGAEKLFF.

The chain joins TRBV7-4 to TRBJ2-3, with TRBD2 matching 7 bases. In germline, CDR1 is SGHVT, CDR2 SQSDAQ. The V gene end was trimmed by 1 base and the J gene end by 1 base; junction bases not matched to a gene: 5. The CDR3 is 16 residues long. This CDR3 is CASSLVPSGRTDTQYF. The DNA of the CDR3 is TGTGCCAGCAGCTTAGTACCTAGCGGCCGCACAGATACGCAGTATTTT.

This clone was observed a single time. V gene TRBV11-1 combines with J gene TRBJ2-7; 13 positions agree with TRBD2. The germline V gene encodes CDR1 SGHAT and CDR2 FQDESV (reference sequence). With 5 bases clipped from V and 5 bases from J, the junction kept 3 bases outside the gene matches. The CDR3 is made up of 14 amino acids. CDR3 protein: CASSIGLAGDEQYF. As DNA, the CDR3 is TGTGCCAGCAGCATTGGACTAGCGGGAGACGAGCAGTACTTC.

A few counts support this clone. This chain uses TRBV6-1 with TRBJ2-1, with a weak D call TRBD2 (5 bases). Between the trimmed V and J ends, which lost 1 base and 1 base, there was a span of 8 bases. CDR1 is MNHNS and CDR2 is SASEGT in the germline V gene. CDR3 size: 15 residues. The CDR3 reads CASSEGAASYNEQFF. For the CDR3, the DNA is TGTGCCAGCAGTGAAGGAGCGGCGTCCTACAATGAGCAGTTCTTC.

The chain carries TRBV9 and TRBJ2-1, with 8 bases identical to TRBD1. V trimming: 3 bases; J trimming: 0 bases; junction bases outside the gene matches: 17. The CDR3 contains 20 residues. Per germline, CDR1 SGDLS and CDR2 YYNGEE. This chain's CDR3 is CASSAGLDRGLPSSYNEQFF. CDR3 sequence (DNA): TGTGCCAGCAGCGCCGGCCTTGACAGGGGCCTCCCGAGCTCCTACAATGAGCAGTTCTTC. The full variable domain, rest sourced from reference TRBV9 and TRBJ2-1, is DSGVTQTPKHLITATGQRVTLRCSPRSGDLSVYWYQQSLDQGLQFLIQYYNGEERAKGNILERFSAQQFPDLHSELNLSSLELGDSALYFCASSAGLDRGLPSSYNEQFFGPGTRLTVL.

This rearrangement joins TRBV7-3 to TRBJ2-5; 10 bases line up with TRBD1. Unmatched junction bases numbered 1, after V lost 5 bases and J lost 4 bases. This CDR3 has 13 amino acids. Germline CDR1 is SGHTA and CDR2 is FQGTGA. The CDR3: CASSRDRGETQYF. In nucleotides, the CDR3 is TGTGCCAGCAGCCGGGACAGGGGAGAGACCCAGTACTTC.

The chain recombines TRBV5-4 with TRBJ2-7; 8 nucleotides match TRBD2. Germline-derived CDR1 and CDR2 are SGHNT and YYREEE (reference sequence). V was pared by 4 bases and J by 6 bases, with 9 bases of the junction left unmatched. This CDR3 spans 14 amino acids. CDR3 residues: CASSTGGPQSEQYF. CDR3 coding DNA: TGTGCCAGCAGCACGGGAGGGCCGCAAAGCGAGCAGTACTTC.

This clone was seen a single time. The chain carries TRBV2 and TRBJ2-2; 10 bases align to TRBD1. Germline V gene sequence: CDR1 SNHLY, CDR2 FYNNEI. Losses at the gene ends were 6 bases for V and 6 bases for J; bases not matched to a gene: 4. This CDR3 has 14 residues. The CDR3 here is CASRRTGGAGELFF. The CDR3, as DNA: TGTGCCAGCAGACGGACAGGGGGGGCCGGGGAGCTGTTTTTT.

A single count supports this clone. V and J are TRBV7-6 and TRBJ1-2; D unresolved. The length of the CDR3 is 12 residues. The V end lost 5 bases, the J end lost 2 bases, and 6 bases lay between the germline ends. Germline CDR1 is SGHVS and CDR2 is FNYEAQ. The CDR3 sequence: CASSPGNYGYTF. In DNA form, the CDR3 reads TGTGCCAGCAGCCCGGGAAACTATGGCTACACCTTC.

This chain links TRBV5-1 with TRBJ2-3; no firm D call. Deletions cut 3 bases from V and 2 bases from J, with 7 bases between. Germline loops: CDR1 SGHRS, CDR2 YFSETQ. This CDR3 region has 13 residues. In nucleotides, the CDR3 is TGCGCCAGCAGCTCCATCCCCACAGATACGCAGTATTTT. Its translation: CASSSIPTDTQYF.

The table lists this clone with a few counts. The chain employs TRBV29-1 and TRBJ2-1; 8 positions match TRBD2. After removal of 4 bases from V and 5 bases from J, the junction contained 4 bases not matched to a gene. Germline CDR1 and CDR2: SQVTM and ANQGSEA. This CDR3 is 13 amino acids long. The CDR3 nucleotides read TGCAGCGTTGGGGAACTAGCGGACAATGAGCAGTTCTTC. As protein: CSVGELADNEQFF.

The gene calls are TRBV6-1 and TRBJ1-1; D is unresolved. The ends were cut back, 5 bases at V and 3 bases at J, with 10 bases in the middle. CDR1 MNHNS and CDR2 SASEGT come from the germline V gene. CDR3 length equals 13 residues. The DNA for the CDR3 is TGTGCCAGCAGTCTGAGGGAGGACACTGAAGCTTTCTTT. Its protein product is CASSLREDTEAFF.